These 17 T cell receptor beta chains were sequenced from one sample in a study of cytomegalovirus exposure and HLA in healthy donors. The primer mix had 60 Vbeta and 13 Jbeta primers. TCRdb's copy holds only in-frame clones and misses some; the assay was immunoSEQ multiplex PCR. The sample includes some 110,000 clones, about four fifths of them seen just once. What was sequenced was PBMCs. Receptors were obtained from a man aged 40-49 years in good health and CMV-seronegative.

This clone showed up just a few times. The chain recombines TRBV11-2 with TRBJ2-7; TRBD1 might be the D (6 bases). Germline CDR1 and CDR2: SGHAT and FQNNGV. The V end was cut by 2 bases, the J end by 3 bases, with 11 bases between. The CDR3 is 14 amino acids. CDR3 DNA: TGTGCCAGCAGCTTAACCCCAGGGGACTACGAGCAGTACTTC. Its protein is CASSLTPGDYEQYF.

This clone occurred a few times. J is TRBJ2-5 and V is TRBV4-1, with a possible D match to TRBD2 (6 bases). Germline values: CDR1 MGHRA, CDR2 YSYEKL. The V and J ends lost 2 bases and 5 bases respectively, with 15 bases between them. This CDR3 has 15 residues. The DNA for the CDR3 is TGCGCCAGCAGCCAAAGTTCGGGGGTCGGGGAGACCCAGTACTTC. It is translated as CASSQSSGVGETQYF.

The CDR3 bases are TGCGCCAGCAGCCAAGAAAGAGGGCTAGCGGGAGGGATCAGGGAGCTGTTTTTT. Translation: CASSQERGLAGGIRELFF. The gene calls are TRBV4-1 and TRBJ2-2; TRBD2 aligns across 12 bases. Germline values: CDR1 MGHRA, CDR2 YSYEKL. J lost 9 bases, V lost 0 bases, and 11 bases had no gene match. The CDR3 sequence is 18 residues long.

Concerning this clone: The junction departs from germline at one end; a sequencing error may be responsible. CDR3 amino acids: CSSSLAGGYEQYF. The DNA for the CDR3 is TGTTCCAGCAGCTTAGCGGGGGGCTACGAGCAGTACTTC. The V call is TRBV7-9, the J call TRBJ2-7; the match to TRBD2 covers 10 bases. Per the germline V gene, CDR1 is SEHNR and CDR2 is FQNEAQ (reference sequence). CDR3 size: 13 residues.

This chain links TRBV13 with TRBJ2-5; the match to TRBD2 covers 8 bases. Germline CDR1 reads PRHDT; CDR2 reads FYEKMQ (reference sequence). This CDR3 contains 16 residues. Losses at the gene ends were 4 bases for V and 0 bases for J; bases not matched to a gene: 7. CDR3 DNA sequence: TGTGCCAGCAGCTGGGGACTAGGGCCCGACCAAGAGACCCAGTACTTC. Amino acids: CASSWGLGPDQETQYF.

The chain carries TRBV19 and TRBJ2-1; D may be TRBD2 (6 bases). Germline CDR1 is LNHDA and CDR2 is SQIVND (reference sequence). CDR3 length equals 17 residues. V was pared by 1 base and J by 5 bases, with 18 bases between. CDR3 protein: CASSIAHGIAENNEQFF. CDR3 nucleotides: TGTGCCAGTAGTATAGCCCATGGTATAGCGGAGAACAATGAGCAGTTCTTC.

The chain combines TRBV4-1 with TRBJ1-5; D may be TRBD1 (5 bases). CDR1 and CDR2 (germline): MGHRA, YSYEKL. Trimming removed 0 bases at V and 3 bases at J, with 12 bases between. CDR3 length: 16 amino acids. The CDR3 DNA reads TGCGCCAGCAGCCAAGAGGCAGGGCGTGACAATCAGCCCCAGCATTTT. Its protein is CASSQEAGRDNQPQHF.

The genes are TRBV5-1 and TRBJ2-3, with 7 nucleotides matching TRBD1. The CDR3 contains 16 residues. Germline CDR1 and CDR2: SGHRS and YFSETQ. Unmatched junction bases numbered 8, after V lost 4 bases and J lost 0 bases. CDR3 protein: CASSALQGPSTDTQYF. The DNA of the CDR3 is TGCGCCAGCAGCGCCTTACAGGGGCCTAGCACAGATACGCAGTATTTT.

The CDR3 protein is CASSGLAGGEQFF. CDR3 DNA: TGCGCCAGCAGCGGACTAGCGGGCGGGGAGCAGTTCTTC. The J gene is TRBJ2-1, the V gene TRBV4-1; TRBD2 agrees at 11 bases. Germline CDR1 MGHRA, CDR2 YSYEKL. Unmatched junction bases numbered 4, after V lost 5 bases and J lost 10 bases. The CDR3 has 13 amino acids.

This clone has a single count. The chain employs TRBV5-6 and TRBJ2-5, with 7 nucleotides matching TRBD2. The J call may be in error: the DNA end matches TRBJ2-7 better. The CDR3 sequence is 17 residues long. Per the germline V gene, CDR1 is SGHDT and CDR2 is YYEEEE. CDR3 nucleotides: TGTGCCAGCAGCTTGCGGGGGGTCTTGGGGTGGGAAAACGAGCAGTACTTC. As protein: CASSLRGVLGWENEQYF.

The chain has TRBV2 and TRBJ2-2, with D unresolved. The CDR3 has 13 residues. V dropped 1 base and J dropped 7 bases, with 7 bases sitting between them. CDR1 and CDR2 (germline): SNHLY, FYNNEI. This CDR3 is CASSEVLVGELFF. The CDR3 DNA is TGTGCCAGCAGTGAAGTCCTAGTCGGGGAGCTGTTTTTT.

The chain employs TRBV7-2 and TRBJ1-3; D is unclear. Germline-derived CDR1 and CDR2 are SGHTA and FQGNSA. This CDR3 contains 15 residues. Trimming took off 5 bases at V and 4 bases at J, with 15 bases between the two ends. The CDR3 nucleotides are TGTGCCAGCAGCCTCAACCTCAGGTCCGGAAACACCATATATTTT. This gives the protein CASSLNLRSGNTIYF.

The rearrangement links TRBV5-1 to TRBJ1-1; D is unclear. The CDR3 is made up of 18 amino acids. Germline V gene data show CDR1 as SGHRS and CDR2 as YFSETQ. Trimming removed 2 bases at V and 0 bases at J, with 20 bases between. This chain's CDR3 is CASSFSLAGVTMNTEAFF. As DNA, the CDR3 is TGCGCCAGCAGCTTTAGTTTAGCGGGCGTAACGATGAACACTGAAGCTTTCTTT.

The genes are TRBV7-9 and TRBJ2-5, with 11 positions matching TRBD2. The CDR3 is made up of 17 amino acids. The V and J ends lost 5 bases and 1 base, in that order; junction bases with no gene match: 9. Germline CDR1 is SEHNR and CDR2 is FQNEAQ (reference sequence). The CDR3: CASSVGLAGGLQETQYF. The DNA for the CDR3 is TGTGCCAGCAGCGTGGGGCTAGCGGGGGGCCTCCAAGAGACCCAGTACTTC.

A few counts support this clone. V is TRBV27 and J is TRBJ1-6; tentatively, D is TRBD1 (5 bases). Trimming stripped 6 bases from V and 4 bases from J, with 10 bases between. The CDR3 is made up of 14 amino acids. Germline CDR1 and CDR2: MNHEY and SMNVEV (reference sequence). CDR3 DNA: TGTGCCAGCAGCCCGACAGAGTATAATTCACCCCTCCACTTT. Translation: CASSPTEYNSPLHF.

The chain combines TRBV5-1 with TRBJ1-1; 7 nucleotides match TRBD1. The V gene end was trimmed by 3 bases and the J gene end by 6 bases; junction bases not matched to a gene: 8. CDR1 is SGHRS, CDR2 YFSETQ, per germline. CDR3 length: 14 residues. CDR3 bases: TGCGCCAGCAGCTCCACAGGGGTTAACGCTGAAGCTTTCTTT. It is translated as CASSSTGVNAEAFF.

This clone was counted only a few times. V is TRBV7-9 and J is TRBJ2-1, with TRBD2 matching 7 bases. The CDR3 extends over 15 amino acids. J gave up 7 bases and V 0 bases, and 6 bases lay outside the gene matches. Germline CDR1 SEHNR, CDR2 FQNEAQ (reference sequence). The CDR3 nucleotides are TGTGCCAGCAGCTTAGCGCTAGCGGCGTGGAATGAGCAGTTCTTC. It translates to CASSLALAAWNEQFF.